This TCR beta chain was captured by sequencing in a study of control samples from healthy donors and cancer patients. The germline V gene has CDR1 SSHAT and CDR2 FNYEAQ (reference sequence). Trimming cost V 3 bases and J 1 base; bases outside gene matches: 2. This CDR3 has 14 residues. The table came from immunoSEQ multiplex PCR; TCRdb's copy has only in-frame clones and leaves some out. The table records more than 100,000 clones, 88% of them present only once. Sequences were obtained from blood. This clonotype was sampled from a man aged 40-49 years in good health. The V and J genes are TRBV7-7 and TRBJ2-5; TRBD1 agrees at 7 bases. CDR3 loop: CASSLDRSQETQYF. The CDR3 bases are TGTGCCAGCAGCTTGGACAGGTCCCAAGAGACCCAGTACTTC.